The source of this T cell receptor (beta chain) is a study of a mutant IDH1 vaccine in newly diagnosed glioma. Background on the study: Treated patients comprised roughly 60% males and approximately 38% females, mean age about 43 years.

Time point described: week 35, safety follow-up. Vaccine doses each comprised 300 ug of mutant IDH1 20-mer peptide, with topical imiquimod. The repertoire was sequenced with immunoSEQ multiplex PCR; TCRdb's copy has only in-frame clones and lacks some. The sample contains tens of thousands of clones, just under 80% of which appear only once. As regards this clone: Antigen: not known.

The clonotype was recovered from a man aged 40-49 years with glioma. Some clones in this sample may be carry-over from other donors' samples. Sequencing was performed on PBMCs, taken from a glioma patient whose treatment included an IDH1 peptide vaccine.

CDR3 in DNA: TGTGCCAGCAGTTTAGCCCCGATGAACACTGAAGCTTTCTTT. Its translation: CASSLAPMNTEAFF. The chain employs TRBV28 and TRBJ1-1; D ambiguous. V shed 2 bases and J shed 0 bases, with 7 bases lying between them. CDR3 size: 14 residues. The V gene's germline CDR1 is MDHEN and CDR2 SYDVKM.